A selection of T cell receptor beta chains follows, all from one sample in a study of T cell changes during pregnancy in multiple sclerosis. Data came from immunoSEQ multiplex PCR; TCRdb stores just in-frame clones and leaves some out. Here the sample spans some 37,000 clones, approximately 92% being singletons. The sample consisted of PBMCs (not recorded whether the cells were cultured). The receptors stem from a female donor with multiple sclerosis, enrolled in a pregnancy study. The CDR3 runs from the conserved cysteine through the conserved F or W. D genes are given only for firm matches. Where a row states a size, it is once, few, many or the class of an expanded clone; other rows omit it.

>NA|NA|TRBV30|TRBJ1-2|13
CAWSPRMGYGYTF
TGTGCCTGGAGTCCTAGGATGGGGTATGGCTACACCTTC
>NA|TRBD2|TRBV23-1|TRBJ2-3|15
CASSRTSGRRDTQYF
TGCGCCAGCAGTCGGACTAGCGGGAGGAGAGATACGCAGTATTTT
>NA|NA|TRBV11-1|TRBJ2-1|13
CASSSSRYNEQFF
TGTGCCAGCAGCTCCTCCAGGTACAATGAGCAGTTCTTC
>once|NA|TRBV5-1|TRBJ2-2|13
CASSKRFPGELFF
TGCGCCAGCAGCAAGCGGTTCCCCGGGGAGCTGTTTTTT
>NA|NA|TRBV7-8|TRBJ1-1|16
CASSLRSGGQSTEAFF
TGTGCCAGCAGCTTAAGGTCCGGGGGGCAGAGCACTGAAGCTTTCTTT
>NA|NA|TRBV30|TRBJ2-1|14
CAWSVRGPPNEQFF
TGTGCCTGGAGTGTACGGGGACCTCCCAATGAGCAGTTCTTC
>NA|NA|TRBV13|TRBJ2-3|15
CASSWRGGSTDTQYF
TGTGCCAGCAGCTGGCGCGGCGGGAGCACAGATACGCAGTATTTT
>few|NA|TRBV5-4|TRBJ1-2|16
CASSLGPDTSNYGYTF
TGTGCCAGCAGCTTAGGGCCGGACACCTCTAACTATGGCTACACCTTC
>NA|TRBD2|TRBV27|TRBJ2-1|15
CASSLGLTNYNEQFF
TGTGCCAGCAGTTTGGGACTAACCAATTACAATGAGCAGTTCTTC
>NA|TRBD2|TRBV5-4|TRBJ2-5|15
CASSPGGRALETQYF
TGTGCCAGCAGCCCGGGCGGGAGGGCCTTAGAGACCCAGTACTTC